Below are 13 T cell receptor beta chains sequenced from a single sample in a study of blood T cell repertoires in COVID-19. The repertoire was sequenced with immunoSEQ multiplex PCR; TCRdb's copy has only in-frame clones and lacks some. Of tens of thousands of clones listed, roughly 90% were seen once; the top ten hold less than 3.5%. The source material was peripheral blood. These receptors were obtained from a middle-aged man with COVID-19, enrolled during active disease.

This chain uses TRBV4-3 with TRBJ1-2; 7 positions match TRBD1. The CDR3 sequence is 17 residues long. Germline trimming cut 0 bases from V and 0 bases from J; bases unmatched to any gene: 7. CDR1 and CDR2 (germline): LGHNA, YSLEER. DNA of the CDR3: TGCGCCAGCAGCCAAGATTATGCCGGGACAGCTAACTATGGCTACACCTTC. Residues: CASSQDYAGTANYGYTF.

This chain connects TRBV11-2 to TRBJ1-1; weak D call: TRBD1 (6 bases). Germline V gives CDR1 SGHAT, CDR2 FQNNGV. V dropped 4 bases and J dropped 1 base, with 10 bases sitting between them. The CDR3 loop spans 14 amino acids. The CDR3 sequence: CASSSQGRNTEAFF. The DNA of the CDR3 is TGTGCCAGCAGCTCACAGGGAAGGAACACTGAAGCTTTCTTT.

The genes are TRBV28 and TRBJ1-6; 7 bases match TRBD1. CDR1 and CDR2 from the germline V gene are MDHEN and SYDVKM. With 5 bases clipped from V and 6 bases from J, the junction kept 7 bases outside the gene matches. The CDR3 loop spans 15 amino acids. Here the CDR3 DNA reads TGTGCCAGCAGTACCAGGGGGGCTGGTAATTCACCCCTCCACTTT. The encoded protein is CASSTRGAGNSPLHF.

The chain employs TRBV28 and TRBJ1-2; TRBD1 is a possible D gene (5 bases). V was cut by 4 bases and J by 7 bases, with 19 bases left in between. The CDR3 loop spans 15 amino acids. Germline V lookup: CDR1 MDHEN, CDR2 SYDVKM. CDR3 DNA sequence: TGTGCCAGCAGTTCCGGACACACCTACTCGAGTGGCTACACCTTC. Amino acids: CASSSGHTYSSGYTF.

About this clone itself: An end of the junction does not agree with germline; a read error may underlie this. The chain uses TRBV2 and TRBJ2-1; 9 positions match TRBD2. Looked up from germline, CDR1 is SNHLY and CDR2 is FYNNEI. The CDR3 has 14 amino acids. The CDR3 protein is CASTEGTSSNEQFF. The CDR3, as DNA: TGTGCCAGCACTGAAGGGACTAGCTCTAATGAGCAGTTCTTC.

CDR3 sequence: CASSASRENYGYTF. In nucleotides, the CDR3 is TGTGCCAGCAGCGCCTCTCGGGAGAACTATGGCTACACCTTC. The rearrangement links TRBV9 to TRBJ1-2, with D hard to call. Germline V gene data show CDR1 as SGDLS and CDR2 as YYNGEE. Trimming stripped 3 bases from V and 2 bases from J, with 11 bases between. This CDR3 spans 14 amino acids.

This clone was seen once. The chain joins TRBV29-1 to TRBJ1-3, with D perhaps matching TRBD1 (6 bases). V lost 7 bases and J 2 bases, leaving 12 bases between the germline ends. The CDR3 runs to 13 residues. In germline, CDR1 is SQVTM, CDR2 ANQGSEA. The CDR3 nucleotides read TGCAGCGCTCAAACAGGGCCTGGAAACACCATATATTTT. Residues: CSAQTGPGNTIYF.

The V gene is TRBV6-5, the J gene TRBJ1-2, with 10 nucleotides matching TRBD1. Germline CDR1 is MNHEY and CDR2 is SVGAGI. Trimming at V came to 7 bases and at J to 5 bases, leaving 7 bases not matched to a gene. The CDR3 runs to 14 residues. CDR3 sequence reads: CASTRDRGRYGYTF. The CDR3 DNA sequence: TGTGCCAGCACCCGGGACAGGGGTAGATATGGCTACACCTTC.

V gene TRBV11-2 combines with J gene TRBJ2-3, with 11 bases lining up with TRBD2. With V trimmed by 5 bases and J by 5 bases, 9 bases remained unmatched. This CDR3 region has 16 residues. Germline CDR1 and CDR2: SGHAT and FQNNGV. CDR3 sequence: CASSPRLAGSVDTQYF. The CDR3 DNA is TGTGCCAGCAGCCCCAGACTAGCGGGGTCAGTAGATACGCAGTATTTT.

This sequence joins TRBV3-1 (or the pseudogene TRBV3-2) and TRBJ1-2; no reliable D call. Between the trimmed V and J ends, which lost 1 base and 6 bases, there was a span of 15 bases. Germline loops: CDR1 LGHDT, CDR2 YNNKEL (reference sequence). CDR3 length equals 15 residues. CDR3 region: CASSQAQTRRDGYTF. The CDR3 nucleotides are TGTGCCAGCAGCCAAGCGCAGACCCGGAGGGATGGCTACACCTTC.

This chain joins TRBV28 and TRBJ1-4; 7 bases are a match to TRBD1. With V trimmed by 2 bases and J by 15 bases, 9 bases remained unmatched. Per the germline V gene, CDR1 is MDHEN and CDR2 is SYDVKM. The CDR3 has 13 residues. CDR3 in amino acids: CASSLQGGLNMFF. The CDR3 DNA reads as TGTGCCAGCAGTTTACAGGGGGGCCTTAACATGTTTTTT.

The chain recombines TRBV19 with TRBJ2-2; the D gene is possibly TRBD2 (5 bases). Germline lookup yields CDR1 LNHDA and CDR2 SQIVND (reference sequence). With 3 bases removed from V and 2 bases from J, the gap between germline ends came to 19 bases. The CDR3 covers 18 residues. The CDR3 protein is CASSIETGIIPNTGELFF. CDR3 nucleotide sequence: TGTGCCAGTAGTATTGAAACCGGGATAATTCCCAACACCGGGGAGCTGTTTTTT.

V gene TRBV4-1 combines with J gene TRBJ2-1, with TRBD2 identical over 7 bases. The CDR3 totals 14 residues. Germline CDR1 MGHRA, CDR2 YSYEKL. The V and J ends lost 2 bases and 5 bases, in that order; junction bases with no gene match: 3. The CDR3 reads CASSQRTSDNEQFF. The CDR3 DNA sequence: TGCGCCAGCAGCCAAAGGACTAGTGACAATGAGCAGTTCTTC.